This T cell receptor beta chain is from a study of blood T cell repertoires in COVID-19. For the study at large: COVID-19 samples, acute and convalescent, were from the United States, Italy and Spain. The analysed material was cDNA or gDNA that came from T cells, B-cell-depleted T cells, or PBMCs.

In the source study's methods: Amplified reference gene primers provided the basis for estimating nucleated cell counts. The method was immunoSEQ multiplex PCR; TCRdb's version includes in-frame clones alone and lacks a portion of them. Clone size and the V and J calls come from that table; the DNA yielded D and trimming. This sample carries 30,000 or so clones, approximately 87% of them seen once, and the ten largest clones take 24%. The V segment lost 8 bases and the J segment 2 bases; nucleotides outside the gene matches: 9. CDR3 length: 16 amino acids. Germline CDR1 is LNHDA and CDR2 is SQIVND (reference sequence).

The rearrangement joins TRBV19 to TRBJ2-1, with 10 bases aligning to TRBD2. The sequence was collected from a human donor with active COVID-19. The donor label of this sample is uncertain. The sample was peripheral blood. The CDR3 nucleotides read TGTGCCAGTCTCCCCCCAGCGGGAGGGCCCTACAATGAGCAGTTCTTC. The encoded protein is CASLPPAGGPYNEQFF. The whole variable domain, filled in from reference TRBV19 and TRBJ2-1, reads DGGITQSPKYLFRKEGQNVTLSCEQNLNHDAMYWYRQDPGQGLRLIYYSQIVNDFQKGDIAEGYSVSREKKESFPLTVTSAQKNPTAFYLCASLPPAGGPYNEQFFGPGTRLTVL.